These 2 T cell receptor beta chains were sequenced from one sample in a study of beta chain features in type 1 diabetes. Antigens for these TCRs are unknown. Sequencing targeted expressed TCRB transcripts, as all isolated RNA had been reverse transcribed. Sequenced by immunoSEQ multiplex PCR; TCRdb stores in-frame clones only, minus some. Among 400,000 or so clones listed, about 12% were seen once. Whole-study results and caveats: Researchers report that Type 1 diabetes patients had moderately but significantly shorter TCRB CDR3s across all four CD4+ subsets.

Sequenced input: naive CD4+ T cells from blood. Receptor source: a woman under 30 with type 1 diabetes.

This clone was seen only a few times. The chain combines TRBV4-1 with TRBJ2-1; D perhaps matches TRBD2 (6 bases). Germline values: CDR1 MGHRA, CDR2 YSYEKL. The CDR3 has 17 amino acids. Trimming cost V 0 bases and J 0 bases, with 12 bases left between them. CDR3: CASSQEDGGSSYNEQFF. The CDR3 nucleotides read TGCGCCAGCAGCCAAGAGGATGGGGGGAGCTCCTACAATGAGCAGTTCTTC.

As for this clone: Within the sample, other DNA sequences also encode this same CDR3. This chain uses TRBV7-2 with TRBJ2-7; D may be TRBD1 (6 bases). This CDR3 is 12 amino acids long. Germline CDR1 is SGHTA and CDR2 is FQGNSA. Trimming removed 5 bases from V and 3 bases from J, with 8 bases in between. The CDR3 sequence is CASSEQGYEQYF. CDR3 bases: TGTGCCAGCAGCGAACAGGGCTACGAGCAGTACTTC.